These T cell receptor beta chains were read from a single sample in a study of T cell clonotyping in hematopoietic cell transplantation. The data were produced by immunoSEQ multiplex PCR, yet TCRdb's version contains in-frame clones alone and is incomplete. The sample has some 12,000 clones, 85% to 90% seen once. Source: PBMCs, taken 100 days after allogeneic stem cell transplant. The receptor set was obtained from a female patient in her 60s who had an allogeneic stem cell transplant from an unrelated donor, so the T cells may come from the graft donor. Some clones in this sample may be carry-over from other donors' samples. The CDR3 runs from the conserved cysteine through the conserved F or W. D genes are given only for firm matches. Clone size is not always given. Where it is, it says once, few, many or a class for expanded clones.

D gene: TRBD1
J gene: TRBJ2-7
clone size: once
V gene: TRBV18
CDR3 DNA: TGTGCCAGCTCACCAGGGACAGGGGCCTCCTACGAGCAGTACTTC
CDR3 protein: CASSPGTGASYEQYF

D gene: .
J gene: TRBJ1-5
clone size: once
V gene: TRBV2
CDR3 DNA: TGTGCCAGCAGTAAGGACAATCAGCCCCAGCATTTT
CDR3 protein: CASSKDNQPQHF

D gene: .
J gene: TRBJ2-7
clone size: .
V gene: TRBV2
CDR3 DNA: TGTGCCAGCAGTGAGGGCTCTAGAGGCGACGAGCAGTACTTC
CDR3 protein: CASSEGSRGDEQYF

D gene: .
J gene: TRBJ2-1
clone size: .
V gene: TRBV5-1
CDR3 DNA: TGCGCCAGCAGCTTGACGGGAGACTACAATGAGCAGTTCTTC
CDR3 protein: CASSLTGDYNEQFF

D gene: .
J gene: TRBJ2-5
clone size: .
V gene: TRBV2
CDR3 DNA: TGTGCCAGCACCCGGGTTGGAGAGACCCAGTACTTC
CDR3 protein: CASTRVGETQYF

D gene: TRBD2
J gene: TRBJ2-1
clone size: .
V gene: TRBV2
CDR3 DNA: TGTGCCAGCGGGGGGACTAGCGGAGTCAATGAGCAGTTCTTC
CDR3 protein: CASGGTSGVNEQFF

D gene: .
J gene: TRBJ2-1
clone size: .
V gene: TRBV7-9
CDR3 DNA: TGTGCCAGCAGCTTAGGCCCATTGGTCGAGCAGTTCTTC
CDR3 protein: CASSLGPLVEQFF

D gene: .
J gene: TRBJ2-7
clone size: .
V gene: TRBV21-1
CDR3 DNA: TGTGCCAGCATGCAGCGGGAGGTGAAGGAGCAGTACTTC
CDR3 protein: CASMQREVKEQYF

D gene: TRBD2
J gene: TRBJ2-2
clone size: .
V gene: TRBV4-2
CDR3 DNA: TGTGCCAGCAGCCATGGACTAGCGGGGGGTGGGGAGCTGTTTTTT
CDR3 protein: CASSHGLAGGGELFF

D gene: TRBD1
J gene: TRBJ2-7
clone size: few
V gene: TRBV6-5
CDR3 DNA: TGTGCCAGCAGTTGGGGACAGGGGGCCTACGAGCAGTACTTC
CDR3 protein: CASSWGQGAYEQYF

D gene: TRBD1
J gene: TRBJ1-5
clone size: .
V gene: TRBV12-5
CDR3 DNA: TGTGCTAGTGGTTTGGTTTCTGGGACAGGTGGCAATCAGCCCCAGCATTTT
CDR3 protein: CASGLVSGTGGNQPQHF

D gene: .
J gene: TRBJ2-2
clone size: .
V gene: TRBV5-1
CDR3 DNA: TGCGCCAGCAGCTTGGTGGGGACATCGAACACCGGGGAGCTGTTTTTT
CDR3 protein: CASSLVGTSNTGELFF

D gene: TRBD2
J gene: TRBJ2-7
clone size: .
V gene: TRBV7-9
CDR3 DNA: TGTGCCAGCAGCTTAGACAGGCTAGCGGGCTCCTACGAGCAGTACTTC
CDR3 protein: CASSLDRLAGSYEQYF

D gene: .
J gene: TRBJ2-7
clone size: .
V gene: TRBV5-6
CDR3 DNA: TGTGCCAGCAGCTTGGTACAGACCTACGAGCAGTACTTC
CDR3 protein: CASSLVQTYEQYF

D gene: .
J gene: TRBJ2-7
clone size: .
V gene: TRBV12-5
CDR3 DNA: TGTGCTAGTGGTCCACCCCCGGGAGCATCGGAGCAGTACTTC
CDR3 protein: CASGPPPGASEQYF

D gene: TRBD1
J gene: TRBJ1-6
clone size: .
V gene: TRBV7-9
CDR3 DNA: TGTGCCAGCAGCGTGACAGGGAAAGGCTCACCCCTCCACTTT
CDR3 protein: CASSVTGKGSPLHF

D gene: .
J gene: TRBJ2-7
clone size: few
V gene: TRBV11-3
CDR3 DNA: TGTGCCAGCAGCGCCCCGGGACCTTCCCTTTACGAGCAGTACTTC
CDR3 protein: CASSAPGPSLYEQYF

D gene: .
J gene: TRBJ1-1
clone size: .
V gene: TRBV7-9
CDR3 DNA: TGTGCCAGCAGCTTAGGACAGCACACTGAAGCTTTCTTT
CDR3 protein: CASSLGQHTEAFF

D gene: .
J gene: TRBJ1-2
clone size: few
V gene: TRBV2
CDR3 DNA: TGTGCCAGCAGTGAAGGCACAGGTTCTAACTATGGCTACACCTTC
CDR3 protein: CASSEGTGSNYGYTF

D gene: .
J gene: TRBJ1-5
clone size: large
V gene: TRBV6-5
CDR3 DNA: TGTGCCAGCAGTTACGGAGCAGGGTCCCAGCCCCAGCATTTT
CDR3 protein: CASSYGAGSQPQHF

D gene: .
J gene: TRBJ2-7
clone size: .
V gene: TRBV5-6
CDR3 DNA: TGTGCCAGCAGCGGCGGGACACCGAATGTCTACGAGCAGTACTTC
CDR3 protein: CASSGGTPNVYEQYF

D gene: .
J gene: TRBJ1-5
clone size: .
V gene: TRBV7-2
CDR3 DNA: TGTGCCAGCAGCGGATCTAGCAATCAGCCCCAGCATTTT
CDR3 protein: CASSGSSNQPQHF

D gene: .
J gene: TRBJ1-4
clone size: .
V gene: TRBV11-2
CDR3 DNA: TGTGCCAGCAGCCTCGGATATTATAATGAAAAACTGTTTTTT
CDR3 protein: CASSLGYYNEKLFF

D gene: .
J gene: TRBJ1-5
clone size: few
V gene: TRBV6-5
CDR3 DNA: TGTGCCAGCAGGAAGAACCGGGACAGCAATCAGCCCCAGCATTTT
CDR3 protein: CASRKNRDSNQPQHF

D gene: .
J gene: TRBJ2-3
clone size: .
V gene: TRBV9
CDR3 DNA: TGTGCCAGCAGCGTAGCTGACGGACCTACGCAGGGGCCGCAGTATTTT
CDR3 protein: CASSVADGPTQGPQYF

D gene: TRBD1
J gene: TRBJ2-1
clone size: .
V gene: TRBV9
CDR3 DNA: TGTGCCAGCAGCAGAGGACAGGAGCCTTACAATGAGCAGTTCTTC
CDR3 protein: CASSRGQEPYNEQFF

D gene: .
J gene: TRBJ2-5
clone size: few
V gene: TRBV28
CDR3 DNA: TGTGCCAGCAGTTTATTGGCTAGGCAAGAGACCCAGTACTTC
CDR3 protein: CASSLLARQETQYF

D gene: .
J gene: TRBJ2-3
clone size: .
V gene: TRBV15
CDR3 DNA: TGTGCCACCAGCAGTAAACTAGCAGATACGCAGTATTTT
CDR3 protein: CATSSKLADTQYF

D gene: .
J gene: TRBJ2-7
clone size: .
V gene: TRBV6-6
CDR3 DNA: TGTGCCAGCAGTTATAGCGTGGTCTACGAGCAGTACTTC
CDR3 protein: CASSYSVVYEQYF

D gene: .
J gene: TRBJ2-1
clone size: .
V gene: TRBV19
CDR3 DNA: TGTGCCAGTAGTATGGCAGGAGGGCTATACAATGAGCAGTTCTTC
CDR3 protein: CASSMAGGLYNEQFF

D gene: .
J gene: TRBJ1-1
clone size: .
V gene: TRBV5-1
CDR3 DNA: TGCGCCAGCAGACGAGGGACGGATAGTATTAACACTGAAGCTTTCTTT
CDR3 protein: CASRRGTDSINTEAFF

D gene: .
J gene: TRBJ2-5
clone size: once
V gene: TRBV14
CDR3 DNA: TGTGCCAGCAGCTCCTTAGGGACCCAGTACTTC
CDR3 protein: CASSSLGTQYF

D gene: TRBD1
J gene: TRBJ1-5
clone size: .
V gene: TRBV28
CDR3 DNA: TGTGCCAGCAGTTTCCCACCGTCGACAGGGCGTCAGCCCCAGCATTTT
CDR3 protein: CASSFPPSTGRQPQHF

D gene: TRBD2
J gene: TRBJ2-1
clone size: .
V gene: TRBV5-6
CDR3 DNA: TGTGCCAGCACCCGGGAGGGTGAGCAGTTCTTC
CDR3 protein: CASTREGEQFF

D gene: .
J gene: TRBJ2-1
clone size: .
V gene: TRBV7-9
CDR3 DNA: TGTGCCAGCAGCTTAGCGCGAGCAGGGAAGAATGAGCAGTTCTTC
CDR3 protein: CASSLARAGKNEQFF

D gene: .
J gene: TRBJ1-2
clone size: .
V gene: TRBV21-1
CDR3 DNA: TGTGCCAGCAGCAAAGATCCAGATTGGGACAACTATGGCTACACCTTC
CDR3 protein: CASSKDPDWDNYGYTF

D gene: .
J gene: TRBJ1-2
clone size: .
V gene: TRBV7-9
CDR3 DNA: TGTGCCAGCGATAACAGGGCCGCCTATGGCTACACCTTC
CDR3 protein: CASDNRAAYGYTF

D gene: .
J gene: TRBJ2-7
clone size: once
V gene: TRBV7-9
CDR3 DNA: TGTGCCAGCAGCTTACCAAACAGGGAGTACGAGCAGTACTTC
CDR3 protein: CASSLPNREYEQYF

D gene: TRBD2
J gene: TRBJ2-2
clone size: .
V gene: TRBV19
CDR3 DNA: TGTGCCAGTAGTATAGAAATGCCTAGCGGGGGCACCGGGGAGCTGTTTTTT
CDR3 protein: CASSIEMPSGGTGELFF

D gene: TRBD1
J gene: TRBJ2-2
clone size: .
V gene: TRBV29-1
CDR3 DNA: TGCAGCGCCCGGGACAGGGGCACCGGGGAGCTGTTTTTT
CDR3 protein: CSARDRGTGELFF

D gene: .
J gene: TRBJ1-1
clone size: .
V gene: TRBV9
CDR3 DNA: TGTGCCAGCAGCGTAGGGTACAGGGTGGGAAACACTGAAGCTTTCTTT
CDR3 protein: CASSVGYRVGNTEAFF

D gene: TRBD2
J gene: TRBJ2-5
clone size: .
V gene: TRBV2
CDR3 DNA: TGTGCCAGCATGGGGTCGACTAGCGGCCTACCGTACCAAGAGACCCAGTACTTC
CDR3 protein: CASMGSTSGLPYQETQYF

D gene: TRBD1
J gene: TRBJ2-1
clone size: once
V gene: TRBV9
CDR3 DNA: TGTGCCAGCAGCGTAGGGTACAGGGGGAATGAGCAGTTCTTC
CDR3 protein: CASSVGYRGNEQFF

D gene: .
J gene: TRBJ1-2
clone size: .
V gene: TRBV6-5
CDR3 DNA: TGTGCCAGCAGGAGAGACTATGGCTACACCTTC
CDR3 protein: CASRRDYGYTF

D gene: TRBD1
J gene: TRBJ1-1
clone size: .
V gene: TRBV19
CDR3 DNA: TGTGCCAGTAGTGTAACAGGGGTTGTTGAAGCTTTCTTT
CDR3 protein: CASSVTGVVEAFF

D gene: .
J gene: TRBJ1-1
clone size: .
V gene: TRBV11-1
CDR3 DNA: TGTGCCAGCAGCGTAGACGGATTGAACACTGAAGCTTTCTTT
CDR3 protein: CASSVDGLNTEAFF

D gene: .
J gene: TRBJ2-1
clone size: .
V gene: TRBV4-2
CDR3 DNA: TGTGCCAGCAGCCTGTACAGGGAGGGATACAATGAGCAGTTCTTC
CDR3 protein: CASSLYREGYNEQFF

D gene: .
J gene: TRBJ2-2
clone size: once
V gene: TRBV6-1
CDR3 DNA: TGTGCCATTCGAGAGGTTAACACCGGGGAGCTGTTTTTT
CDR3 protein: CAIREVNTGELFF

D gene: .
J gene: TRBJ1-1
clone size: .
V gene: TRBV9
CDR3 DNA: TGTGCCAGCAGCGTTGCTTATCAGGGGGAAGCTTTCTTT
CDR3 protein: CASSVAYQGEAFF

D gene: .
J gene: TRBJ1-5
clone size: .
V gene: TRBV19
CDR3 DNA: TGTGCCAGTAGTACTAACGGCGGGGCGTGGGATCAGCCCCAGCATTTT
CDR3 protein: CASSTNGGAWDQPQHF

D gene: .
J gene: TRBJ2-1
clone size: .
V gene: TRBV7-8
CDR3 DNA: TGTGCCAGCAGCTTAGGGGCGGGTCTGAGCTCCTACAATGAGCAGTTCTTC
CDR3 protein: CASSLGAGLSSYNEQFF

D gene: .
J gene: TRBJ2-7
clone size: few
V gene: TRBV27
CDR3 DNA: TGTGCCAGCAGCCTTCCGGGCCAGGTCCTCTACGAGCAGTACTTC
CDR3 protein: CASSLPGQVLYEQYF